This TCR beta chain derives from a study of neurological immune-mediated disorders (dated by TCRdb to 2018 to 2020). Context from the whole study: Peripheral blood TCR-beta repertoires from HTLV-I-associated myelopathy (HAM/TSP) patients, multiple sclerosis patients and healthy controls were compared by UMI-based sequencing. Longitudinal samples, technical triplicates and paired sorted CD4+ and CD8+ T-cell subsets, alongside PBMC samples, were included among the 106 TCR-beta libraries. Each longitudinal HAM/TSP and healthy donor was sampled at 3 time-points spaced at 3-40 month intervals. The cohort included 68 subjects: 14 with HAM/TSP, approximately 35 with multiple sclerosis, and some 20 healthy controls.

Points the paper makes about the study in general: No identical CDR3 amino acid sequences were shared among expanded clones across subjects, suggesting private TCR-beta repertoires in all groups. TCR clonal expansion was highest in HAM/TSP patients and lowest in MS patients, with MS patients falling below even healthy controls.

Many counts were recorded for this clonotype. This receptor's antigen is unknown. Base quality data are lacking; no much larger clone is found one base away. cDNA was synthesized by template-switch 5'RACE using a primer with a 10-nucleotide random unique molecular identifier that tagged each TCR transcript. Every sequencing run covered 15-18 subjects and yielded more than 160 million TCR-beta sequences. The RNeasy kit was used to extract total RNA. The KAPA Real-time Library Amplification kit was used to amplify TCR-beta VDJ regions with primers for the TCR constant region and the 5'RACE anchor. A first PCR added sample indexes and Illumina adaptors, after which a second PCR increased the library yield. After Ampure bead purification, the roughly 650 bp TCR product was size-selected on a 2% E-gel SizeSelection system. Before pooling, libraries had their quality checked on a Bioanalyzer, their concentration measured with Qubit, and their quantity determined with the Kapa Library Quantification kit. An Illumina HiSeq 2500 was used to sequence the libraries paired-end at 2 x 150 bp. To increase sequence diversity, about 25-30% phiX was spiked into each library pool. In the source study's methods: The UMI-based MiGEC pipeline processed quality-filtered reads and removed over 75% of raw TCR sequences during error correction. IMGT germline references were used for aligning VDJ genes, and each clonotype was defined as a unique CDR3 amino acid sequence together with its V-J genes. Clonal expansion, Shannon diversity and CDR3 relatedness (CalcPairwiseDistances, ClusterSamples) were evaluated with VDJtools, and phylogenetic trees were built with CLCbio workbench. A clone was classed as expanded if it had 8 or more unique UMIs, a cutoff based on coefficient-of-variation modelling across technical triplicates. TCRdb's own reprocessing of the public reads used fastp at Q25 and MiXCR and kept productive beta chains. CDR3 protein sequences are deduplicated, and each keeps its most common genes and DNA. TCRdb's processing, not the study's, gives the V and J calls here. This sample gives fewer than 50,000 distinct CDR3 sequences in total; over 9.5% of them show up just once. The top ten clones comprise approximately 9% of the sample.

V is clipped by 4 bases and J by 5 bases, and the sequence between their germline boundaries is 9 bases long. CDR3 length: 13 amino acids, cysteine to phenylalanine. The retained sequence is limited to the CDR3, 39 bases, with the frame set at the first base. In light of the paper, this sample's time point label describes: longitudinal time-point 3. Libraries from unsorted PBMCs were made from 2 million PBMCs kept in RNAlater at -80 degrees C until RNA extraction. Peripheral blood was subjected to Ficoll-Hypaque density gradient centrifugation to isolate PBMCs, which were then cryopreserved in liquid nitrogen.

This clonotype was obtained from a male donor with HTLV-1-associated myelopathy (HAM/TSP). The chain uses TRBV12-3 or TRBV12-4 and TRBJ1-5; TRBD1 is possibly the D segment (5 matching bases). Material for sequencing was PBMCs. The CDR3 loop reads CASSSQGHQPQHF. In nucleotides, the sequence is TGTGCCAGCAGTTCCCAGGGTCATCAGCCCCAGCATTTT.